What follows is one T cell receptor beta chain and its context. Its antigen specificity is not known. No much larger clone is present one base from it, and per-base qualities are unavailable. The data are from a study of T cell responses to AZD1222 COVID-19 vaccine (dated by TCRdb to the early 2020s). At the level of the whole study: AZD1222 recipients given second doses at about 4 weeks or at about 12 weeks were pooled, since spike-specific TCR depth and breadth were not found to differ between the two schedules. Enrollment into the trials was organized by age into subgroups of 18-55, 56-69 and 70-plus years, and those subgroups contained approximately 160, 26 and 62 TCR-sequenced participants, respectively. A total of 240 or so trial participants underwent TCR sequencing, of whom 207 had received two doses of AZD1222 and 26 had received two doses of the MenACWY control vaccine.

Beyond this particular receptor, the publication reports: No day 14 peak-response samples were available, so repertoires were characterized only after the peak T cell response. Spike-specific TCR breadth and depth rose significantly after two AZD1222 doses compared with day 0 and with MenACWY recipients. Conclusions about previously exposed vaccinees are limited because only five to seven AZD1222 recipients were SARS-CoV-2 seropositive at baseline. The whole spike protein was spanned by vaccine-associated CD4 TCRs, and dominant responses were seen in regions 160-218 and 743-854. In the small 56-69-year group, the increase in depth fell short of significance, most likely because of low power. Nearly half of unique spike-specific TCRs reportedly recognized epitopes outside regions mutated in the B.1.351 and B.1.1.7 variants. Most participants were white British and females outnumbered males, and the authors suggested that clonal diversity may have been underestimated.

This specimen's time point label, per the study, means: baseline before first vaccination. Vaccinee samples came from UK trials COV001 and COV002, including a single-blind randomized controlled phase 2/3 trial of AZD1222 (ChAdOx1 nCoV-19) in healthy adults. For TCRbeta chain sequencing, PBMC samples from trial participants were taken at day 0 and at day 28 after the second dose. Its CDR3 holds 15 amino acids, cysteine through phenylalanine. The sequence is cut down to CDR3 DNA, 45 bases in frame from base 1. From the germline V gene (reference sequence), CDR1 is LNHDA and CDR2 is SQIVND. Cut back by 6 bases and 8 bases, the V and J ends lie 19 bases apart. The CDR3 regions of human TCRbeta chains were subjected to immunosequencing. The source study handled its data this way. TCRs in the repertoires were matched against a reference library of SARS-CoV-2-specific TCRs that had been generated with the MIRA antigen-specificity platform. Breadth was defined as the fraction of unique TCRs that were SARS-CoV-2-associated. Depth was defined as the fraction of total T cells that were SARS-CoV-2-associated. Using the MIRA data, each spike-specific TCR was mapped to the spike region that the TCR reacts to and placed in a CD4 or CD8 class. Log10-transformed breadth and depth values were compared by one-way ANOVA with Sidak's multiple comparisons tests. TCRdb took this table from immuneACCESS and kept in-frame rearrangements with V and J called. Such tables lack part of the clones; where checked against another copy, unresolved V genes explain under half of the gap, and the rest is unexplained. The D gene and trimming were derived from the DNA, and the V and J assignments and clone size from that table. The sample table records 100,000 to 120,000 clones; around 89% of these occur just once. In total, the top ten clones hold about 9.1% of the sample.

The sample in question was peripheral blood, obtained on day 0 of AZD1222 vaccination. The origin of this receptor is an adult in good health. The chain uses TRBV19 and TRBJ1-4; confidence is insufficient to name the D gene. The CDR3 region has the sequence CASSFGEPLGEKLFF. The DNA reads TGTGCCAGTAGCTTCGGAGAGCCTCTTGGGGAAAAACTGTTTTTT. Where the CDR3 stops, the reference TRBV19 and TRBJ1-4 genes take over; the full variable domain is DGGITQSPKYLFRKEGQNVTLSCEQNLNHDAMYWYRQDPGQGLRLIYYSQIVNDFQKGDIAEGYSVSREKKESFPLTVTSAQKNPTAFYLCASSFGEPLGEKLFFGSGTQLSVL.